These 27 T cell receptor beta chains were sequenced from one sample in a study of blood T cell repertoires in COVID-19. The data were produced by immunoSEQ multiplex PCR, yet TCRdb's version contains in-frame clones alone and is incomplete. The sample consists of approximately 210,000 clones, more than 75% of them appearing once. The material sequenced was PBMCs or T cells enriched from blood (not recorded which). The receptors here all came from a man aged 25-45 years in a cohort exposed to, infected with or recovered from COVID-19 (not recorded which).

V gene TRBV6-2 or TRBV6-3 combines with J gene TRBJ2-2; D might be TRBD2 (5 bases). Deletions cut 7 bases from V and 8 bases from J, with 11 bases between. The CDR3 loop spans 12 amino acids. CDR1 and CDR2 (germline): MNHEY, SVGEGT. CDR3 sequence (DNA): TGTGCCAGCACCCCTACTAGAGGGGAGCTGTTTTTT. This gives the protein CASTPTRGELFF.

The chain uses TRBV29-1 and TRBJ2-7, with a possible D match to TRBD1 (6 bases). The CDR3 extends over 15 amino acids. CDR1 is SQVTM and CDR2 is ANQGSEA in the germline V gene. V was cut by 3 bases and J by 0 bases, with 15 bases left in between. The chain's CDR3 is CSVDAWDTNSYEQYF. The CDR3 DNA sequence: TGCAGCGTTGACGCGTGGGACACTAACTCCTACGAGCAGTACTTC.

The rearrangement joins TRBV7-2 to TRBJ2-7, with 9 bases lining up with TRBD2. Unmatched junction bases numbered 5, after V lost 8 bases and J lost 3 bases. The length of the CDR3 is 13 residues. In germline, CDR1 is SGHTA, CDR2 FQGNSA. CDR3 DNA sequence: TGTGCCAGCGCCCGACTAGCGGACTACGAGCAGTACTTC. Translated: CASARLADYEQYF. Together with reference TRBV7-2 and TRBJ2-7, the CDR3 gives the full variable domain: GAGVSQSPSNKVTEKGKDVELRCDPISGHTALYWYRQSLGQGLEFLIYFQGNSAPDKSGLPSDRFSAERTGGSVSTLTIQRTQQEDSAVYLCASARLADYEQYFGPGTRLTVT.

The CDR3 nucleotides read TGTGCCAGCATCCTTTCCAGGTCCAGCGGAGATCAAGAGACCCAGTACTTC. Its protein product is CASILSRSSGDQETQYF. The V and J genes are TRBV2 and TRBJ2-5, with D possibly matching TRBD2 (5 bases). V lost 7 bases, J lost 2 bases, and 23 bases lay in between. Germline CDR1 SNHLY, CDR2 FYNNEI. The CDR3 spans 17 residues. The entire variable domain, with the rest obtained from reference TRBV2 and TRBJ2-5, is as follows: EPEVTQTPSHQVTQMGQEVILRCVPISNHLYFYWYRQILGQKVEFLVSFYNNEISEKSEIFDDQFSVERPDGSNFTLKIRSTKLEDSAMYFCASILSRSSGDQETQYFGPGTRLLVL.

The sample holds one count of this clone. J is TRBJ1-1 and V is TRBV4-2; D is ambiguous. CDR3 length equals 15 residues. Trimming left V 3 bases short and J 4 bases short, with 15 bases between. Germline CDR1 LGHNA, CDR2 YNFKEQ. The CDR3 sequence is CASSQAEGQLTEAFF. The CDR3, as DNA: TGTGCCAGCAGCCAGGCGGAGGGTCAGCTCACTGAAGCTTTCTTT.

The table lists this clone with a count of one. This chain uses TRBV9 with TRBJ2-1, with D possibly being TRBD2 (6 bases). Germline V gene data show CDR1 as SGDLS and CDR2 as YYNGEE. The CDR3 is made up of 15 amino acids. V was pared by 5 bases and J by 4 bases, with 16 bases between. The CDR3, as DNA: TGTGCCAGCAGTACGGGAGCAGGGTCTTACAATGAGCAGTTCTTC. Translation: CASSTGAGSYNEQFF.

This rearrangement joins TRBV19 to TRBJ1-4, with D possibly being TRBD1 (5 bases). The CDR3 spans 16 residues. Trimming removed 7 bases from V and 6 bases from J, with 21 bases in between. Germline CDR1 reads LNHDA; CDR2 reads SQIVND (reference sequence). CDR3 sequence: CASTLKGVPRYEKLFF. CDR3 nucleotide sequence: TGTGCCAGTACCCTAAAAGGGGTGCCACGGTATGAAAAACTGTTTTTT.

The rearrangement joins TRBV28 to TRBJ1-6; the match to TRBD1 covers 9 bases. Germline V CDR1 and CDR2: MDHEN, SYDVKM. The V and J ends lost 3 bases and 5 bases, in that order; junction bases with no gene match: 5. The CDR3 loop spans 16 amino acids. In DNA, the CDR3 is TGTGCCAGCAGTTTGATACAGGGGGCTGATAATTCACCCCTCCACTTT. It translates to CASSLIQGADNSPLHF.

The rearrangement joins TRBV6-2 or TRBV6-3 to TRBJ2-5; no definite D call. The germline gives CDR1 MNHEY, CDR2 SVGEGT. Trimming left V 4 bases short and J 7 bases short, with 10 bases between. The CDR3 spans 12 residues. The CDR3 bases are TGTGCCAGCAGTTCCGGGTTCGGGACCCAGTACTTC. Protein product: CASSSGFGTQYF.

The rearrangement uses TRBV3-1 (or the pseudogene TRBV3-2) and TRBJ2-7, with 7 bases that match TRBD1. Per the germline V gene, CDR1 is LGHDT and CDR2 is YNNKEL (reference sequence). The V gene end was trimmed by 6 bases and the J gene end by 1 base; junction bases not matched to a gene: 9. This CDR3 is 15 amino acids long. Written as DNA, the CDR3 is TGTGCCAGCAGTCCCGATGGGACAGATTCCTACGAGCAGTACTTC. As protein: CASSPDGTDSYEQYF.

V is TRBV6-5 and J is TRBJ1-6; possibly TRBD1 for D (6 bases). The CDR3 is 15 amino acids. Between the trimmed V and J ends, which lost 0 bases and 6 bases, there was a span of 9 bases. The germline CDR1 and CDR2 sequences are MNHEY and SVGAGI. In DNA, the CDR3 is TGTGCCAGCAGTTACTCGAGAGGGGGTAATTCACCCCTCCACTTT. Its protein is CASSYSRGGNSPLHF.

The rearrangement joins TRBV29-1 to TRBJ1-1; 9 nucleotides match TRBD1. The CDR3 loop spans 14 amino acids. Germline CDR1 reads SQVTM; CDR2 reads ANQGSEA. V lost 5 bases and J lost 3; bases outside the gene matches: 7. The chain's CDR3 is CSVRHRGLYTEAFF. In nucleotides, the CDR3 is TGCAGCGTTCGCCACAGGGGGCTCTACACTGAAGCTTTCTTT.

The chain joins TRBV10-1 to TRBJ1-1; 7 nucleotides match TRBD1. The CDR3 length is 16 residues. Germline V gene data show CDR1 as WNHNN and CDR2 as SYGVQD (reference sequence). V trimming: 4 bases; J trimming: 0 bases; junction bases outside the gene matches: 8. CDR3 protein: CASSAGTGTVNTEAFF. CDR3 coding DNA: TGCGCCAGCAGTGCAGGTACCGGGACAGTGAACACTGAAGCTTTCTTT.

This chain connects TRBV9 to TRBJ1-2; TRBD1 aligns across 7 bases. Germline loops: CDR1 SGDLS, CDR2 YYNGEE. V was pared by 0 bases and J by 6 bases, with 2 bases of the junction left unmatched. This CDR3 region has 13 residues. CDR3 residues: CASSVAGTDGYTF. Here the CDR3 DNA reads TGTGCCAGCAGCGTAGCCGGGACAGATGGCTACACCTTC.

The chain is built from TRBV4-3 and TRBJ2-1; 8 positions agree with TRBD2. Germline CDR1 and CDR2: LGHNA and YSLEER. This CDR3 comprises 17 residues. V was pared by 0 bases and J by 7 bases, with 11 bases of the junction left unmatched. The CDR3 DNA is TGCGCCAGCAGCCAAGATTCGCCGGGAGGGCCTATGAATGAGCAGTTCTTC. Translated, it gives CASSQDSPGGPMNEQFF.

The chain joins TRBV11-2 to TRBJ2-2; possible D gene TRBD2, 5 bases. The germline gives CDR1 SGHAT, CDR2 FQNNGV. The germline V and J ends were trimmed by 1 base and 1 base, with 13 bases remaining between them. The length of the CDR3 is 17 residues. The CDR3 region has the DNA TGTGCCAGCAGCTTAGGTGGGAGAAGGCGGAACACCGGGGAGCTGTTTTTT. Translation gives CASSLGGRRRNTGELFF.

This rearrangement joins TRBV7-3 to TRBJ2-4, with 14 bases matching TRBD2. V was clipped by 3 bases and J by 8 bases; unmatched bases: 15. The germline V gene has CDR1 SGHTA and CDR2 FQGTGA. This CDR3 comprises 19 residues. CDR3 loop: CASSFGTSGSPSRGDIQYF. Written as DNA, the CDR3 is TGTGCCAGCAGCTTCGGGACTAGCGGGAGCCCCTCCCGCGGTGACATTCAGTACTTC.

V usage is TRBV7-2 and J usage is TRBJ2-3; TRBD2 matches 10 bases. The CDR3 spans 16 residues. CDR1 is SGHTA and CDR2 is FQGNSA in the germline V gene. With V trimmed by 5 bases and J by 5 bases, 10 bases remained unmatched. As DNA, the CDR3 is TGTGCCAGCAGCCGCCAAAGCGGGAGGGCGGAAGATACGCAGTATTTT. Residues: CASSRQSGRAEDTQYF.

This clone was recorded a few times. The V and J genes are TRBV11-3 and TRBJ2-7; 8 nucleotides agree with TRBD1. Germline V lookup: CDR1 SGHNT, CDR2 YENEEA. The CDR3 loop spans 13 amino acids. V lost 4 bases and J lost 4; bases outside the gene matches: 3. In DNA form, the CDR3 reads TGTGCCAGCAGCTCGACAGGGGTGTACGAGCAGTACTTC. Protein sequence: CASSSTGVYEQYF.

This clone was seen only a few times. In DNA form, the CDR3 reads TGTGCCAGCAGCAAATCGAGGGTTCTGGTTTTCGCTGAAGCTTTCTTT. This encodes CASSKSRVLVFAEAFF. V usage is TRBV21-1 and J usage is TRBJ1-1. TRBV21-1 is termed a pseudogene. The CDR3 is 16 amino acids.

The J gene is TRBJ2-5, the V gene TRBV6-2 or TRBV6-3; 11 bases are shared with TRBD1. CDR3 length: 15 residues. CDR1 and CDR2 (germline): MNHEY, SVGEGT. Unmatched junction bases numbered 5, after V lost 4 bases and J lost 4 bases. Written as DNA, the CDR3 is TGTGCCAGCAGTTGGGTGGGGACAGGGGGAGAGACCCAGTACTTC. Residues: CASSWVGTGGETQYF.

The chain combines TRBV27 with TRBJ1-5; TRBD1 aligns across 10 bases. This CDR3 is 19 amino acids long. Germline lookup yields CDR1 MNHEY and CDR2 SMNVEV (reference sequence). The J segment lost 0 bases and the V segment lost 1 base, leaving 9 bases of the junction unmatched. The CDR3 DNA sequence: TGTGCCAGCAGTTTATGGGGGGGACAGGGGAGATTTAGCAATCAGCCCCAGCATTTT. The encoded protein is CASSLWGGQGRFSNQPQHF.

The rearrangement uses TRBV27 and TRBJ2-7; 8 bases match TRBD1. The CDR3 is 15 amino acids. Germline V lookup: CDR1 MNHEY, CDR2 SMNVEV (reference sequence). The ends lost 2 bases at V and 1 base at J; junction bases unmatched: 4. The CDR3 is CASSLKRQGSYEQYF. CDR3 bases: TGTGCCAGCAGTTTAAAGAGACAGGGGTCCTACGAGCAGTACTTC.

The V and J genes are TRBV27 and TRBJ1-5; D perhaps matches TRBD1 (6 bases). Germline V gene data show CDR1 as MNHEY and CDR2 as SMNVEV (reference sequence). The V gene lost 1 base and the J gene lost 8 bases, with 15 bases spanning the gap. The CDR3 is made up of 15 amino acids. The CDR3 is CASSLWSSGGEPQHF. CDR3 in DNA: TGTGCCAGCAGTTTATGGTCGTCGGGGGGCGAGCCCCAGCATTTT.

The gene calls are TRBV11-3 and TRBJ1-1; TRBD1 matches at 8 bases. CDR1 and CDR2 from the germline V gene are SGHNT and YENEEA. V dropped 4 bases and J dropped 0; count of bases not matched to a gene: 4. This CDR3 spans 15 amino acids. In nucleotides, the CDR3 is TGTGCCAGCAGCTCGGGGACAGGACTGAACACTGAAGCTTTCTTT. Amino acid sequence: CASSSGTGLNTEAFF.

The rearrangement joins TRBV10-1 to TRBJ2-1; 8 positions agree with TRBD1. Losses at the gene ends were 5 bases for V and 4 bases for J; bases not matched to a gene: 10. The CDR3 spans 16 residues. From germline, CDR1 is WNHNN and CDR2 SYGVQD (reference sequence). The CDR3 sequence: CASSLRSGQGYNEQFF. In DNA, the CDR3 is TGCGCCAGCAGTCTAAGATCAGGACAGGGATACAATGAGCAGTTCTTC.

The genes are TRBV6-6 and TRBJ1-3, with D possibly being TRBD1 (5 bases). This CDR3 has 14 residues. V lost 3 bases, J lost 2 bases, and 8 bases lay in between. The germline CDR1 and CDR2 sequences are MNHNY and SVGAGI (reference sequence). CDR3 loop: CASSYGGAGNTIYF. CDR3 in DNA: TGTGCCAGCAGTTATGGAGGGGCTGGAAACACCATATATTTT.